The 2 T cell receptor beta chains below were found in one sample sequenced in a study of breast tumors, draining lymph nodes, adjacent tissues. TCRdb reanalysed the multiplex PCR reads using MiXCR and keeps one entry per CDR3 protein. Among roughly 220,000 distinct CDR3 sequences listed, under 40% were seen once. The lymph nodes were axillary draining lymph nodes from breast cancer patients. The sequenced sample consisted of axillary lymph node tissue. The origin of the receptors is a female donor with breast cancer. Some clones in this sample may be carry-over from other donors' samples.

This clonotype has ten or more counts. The V and J genes are TRBV24-1 and TRBJ1-4; 9 bases are shared with TRBD1. Germline V gives CDR1 KGHDR, CDR2 SFDVKD. The CDR3 extends over 17 amino acids. V gave up 2 bases and J gave up 4 bases; unmatched junction bases: 7. The CDR3 loop is CATSDSTGTGINEKLFF. The CDR3, as DNA: TGTGCCACCAGTGATTCCACCGGGACAGGGATTAATGAAAAACTGTTTTTT.

In this sample, this clonotype turned up many times. The chain is built from TRBV30 and TRBJ1-6, with D hard to call. Germline CDR1 GTSNPN, CDR2 SVGIG (reference sequence). The CDR3 runs to 14 residues. V lost 0 bases and J lost 7, with 10 bases in between. The CDR3: CAWSVGRGNSPLHF. The DNA for the CDR3 is TGTGCCTGGAGTGTTGGGCGGGGAAATTCACCCCTCCACTTT. The whole variable domain, remainder taken from reference TRBV30 and TRBJ1-6, is SQTIHQWPATLVQPVGSPLSLECTVEGTSNPNLYWYRQAAGRGLQLLFYSVGIGQISSEVPQNLSASRPQDRQFILSSKKLLLSDSGFYLCAWSVGRGNSPLHFGNGTRLTVT.